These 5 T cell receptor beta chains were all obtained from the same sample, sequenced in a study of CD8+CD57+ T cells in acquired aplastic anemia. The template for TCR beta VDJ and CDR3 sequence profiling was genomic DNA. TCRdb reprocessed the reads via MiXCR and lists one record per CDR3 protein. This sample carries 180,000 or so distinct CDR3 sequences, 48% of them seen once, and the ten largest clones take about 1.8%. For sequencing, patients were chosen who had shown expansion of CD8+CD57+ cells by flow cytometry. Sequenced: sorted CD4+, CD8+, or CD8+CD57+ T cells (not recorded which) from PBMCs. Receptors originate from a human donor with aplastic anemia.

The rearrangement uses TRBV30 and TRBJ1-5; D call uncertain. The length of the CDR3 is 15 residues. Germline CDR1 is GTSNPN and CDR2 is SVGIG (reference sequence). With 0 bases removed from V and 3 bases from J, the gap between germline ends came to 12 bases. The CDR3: CAWSVMGNNNQPQHF. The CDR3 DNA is TGTGCCTGGAGTGTAATGGGTAATAACAATCAGCCCCAGCATTTT.

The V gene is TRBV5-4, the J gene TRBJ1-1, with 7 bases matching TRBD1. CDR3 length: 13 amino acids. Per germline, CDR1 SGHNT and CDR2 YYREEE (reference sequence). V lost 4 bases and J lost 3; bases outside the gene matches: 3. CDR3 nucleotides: TGTGCCAGCAGCAGGGGACAGCACACTGAAGCTTTCTTT. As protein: CASSRGQHTEAFF.

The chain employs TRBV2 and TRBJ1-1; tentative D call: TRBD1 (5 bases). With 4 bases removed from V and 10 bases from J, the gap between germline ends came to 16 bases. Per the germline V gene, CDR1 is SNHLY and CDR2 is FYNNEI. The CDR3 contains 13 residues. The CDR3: CASSVGTSPRAFF. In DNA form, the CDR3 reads TGTGCCAGCAGTGTGGGGACCTCGCCGAGAGCTTTCTTT.

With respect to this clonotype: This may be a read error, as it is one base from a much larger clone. The CDR3, as DNA: TGTGCCAGCAGCCTGAACACCGGGGATCTGTTTTTT. Translation gives CASSLNTGDLFF. This chain links TRBV7-2 with TRBJ2-2; TRBD2 is a possible D gene (5 bases). The CDR3 sequence is 12 residues long. Germline loops: CDR1 SGHTA, CDR2 FQGNSA.

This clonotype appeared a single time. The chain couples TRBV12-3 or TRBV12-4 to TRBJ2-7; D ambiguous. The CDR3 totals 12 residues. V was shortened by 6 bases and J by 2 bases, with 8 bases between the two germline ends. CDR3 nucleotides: TGTGCCAGCAGCCCCGCGCCCTACGAGCAGTACTTC. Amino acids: CASSPAPYEQYF.